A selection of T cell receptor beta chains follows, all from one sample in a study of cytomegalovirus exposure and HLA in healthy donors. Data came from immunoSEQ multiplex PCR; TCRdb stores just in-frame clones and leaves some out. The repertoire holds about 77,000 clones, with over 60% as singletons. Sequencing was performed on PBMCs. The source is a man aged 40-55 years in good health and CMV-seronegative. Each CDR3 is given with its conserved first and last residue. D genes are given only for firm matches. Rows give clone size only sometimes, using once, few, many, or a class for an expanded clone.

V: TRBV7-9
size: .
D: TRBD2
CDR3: CASSHSGTSGGTDTQYF

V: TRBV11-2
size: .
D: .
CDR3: CASRVLSYTEAFF

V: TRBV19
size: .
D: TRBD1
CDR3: CASSRGTGRREQYF

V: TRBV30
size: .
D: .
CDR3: CAWSSTLRRGGGEQYF

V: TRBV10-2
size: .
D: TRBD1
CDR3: CASGQGSYEQYF

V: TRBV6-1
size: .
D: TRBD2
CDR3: CASRIAGEGLNEQFF

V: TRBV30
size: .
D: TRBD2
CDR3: CAWSSGVYEQYF

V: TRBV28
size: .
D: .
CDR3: CASSFRGRGYTF

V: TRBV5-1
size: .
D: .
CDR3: CASSSKETQYF

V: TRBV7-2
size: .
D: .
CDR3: CASSFPGQGYEQYF

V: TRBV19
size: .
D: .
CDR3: CASSPLKGIGTEAFF

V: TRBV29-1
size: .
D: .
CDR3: CSVGGGTEAFF

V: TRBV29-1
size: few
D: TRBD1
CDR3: CSVVSGQVYDGYTF

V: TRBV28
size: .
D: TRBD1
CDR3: CASSTIWGQAYSYEQYF

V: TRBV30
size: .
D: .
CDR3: CAWSAGDSGNTIYF

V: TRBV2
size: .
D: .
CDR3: CASSPTGFGEKLFF

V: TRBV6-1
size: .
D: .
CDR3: CASIVYNEQFF

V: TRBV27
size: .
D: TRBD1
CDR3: CASSRDRGIHEQYF

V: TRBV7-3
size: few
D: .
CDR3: CASSLKGLGEAFF

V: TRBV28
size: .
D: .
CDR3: CASSMLSEAFF

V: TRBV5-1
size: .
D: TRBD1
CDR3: CASSRGQAKGYNYGYTF

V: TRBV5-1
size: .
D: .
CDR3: CASSLGSAGSTDTQYF

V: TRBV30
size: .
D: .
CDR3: CAWSVNRAIDGYTF

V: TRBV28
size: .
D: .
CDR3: CASGPRSYGYTF

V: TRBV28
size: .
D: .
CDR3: CASRTGFVYEQYF

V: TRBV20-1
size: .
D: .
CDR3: CSGVGGGEQYF